The text below deals with one T cell receptor beta chain. What it binds is not known. Looked up from germline, CDR1 is SGHVS and CDR2 is FNYEAQ. The CDR3 has 15 residues. The V and J ends lost 1 base and 8 bases respectively, with 15 bases between them. This entry belongs to a study of Tregs in tolerant kidney transplant recipients. Thawed PBMCs were FACS-sorted into unstimulated CD4+CD25+CD127- regulatory T cells, CD4+CD25- non-regulatory cells, CD4 and CD8 cells. Profiling relied on immunoSEQ multiplex PCR, and the TCRdb table lists in-frame clones only, not all of them. The data hold roughly 66,000 clones, with just under 95% observed a single time. Study-wide results and caveats: Donor-specific Treg expansion exceeded global Treg expansion in tolerant patients, suggesting antigen drive.

The chain has TRBV7-6 and TRBJ2-1, with D perhaps matching TRBD2 (5 bases). Sequences were derived from CD8+ T cells from blood, sampled before the transplant. This TCR was sampled from a human donor who received a combined kidney and bone marrow transplant. CDR3 DNA: TGTGCCAGCAGCTTAGGAGTAGGTGAGGGCTATGAGCAGTTCTTC. Translating gives CASSLGVGEGYEQFF.